These 7 T cell receptor beta chains came from one sample sequenced in a study of blood T cell repertoires in COVID-19. Some clones are missing from TCRdb's copy, which holds only in-frame ones; the method was immunoSEQ multiplex PCR. The sample lists tens of thousands of clones, 87% seen once, with roughly 6.5% in the top ten. Material: peripheral blood. The source of these receptors is a woman in her sixties with COVID-19, enrolled during active disease.

V usage is TRBV3-1 (or the pseudogene TRBV3-2) and J usage is TRBJ2-1; TRBD2 is a possible D gene (5 bases). The CDR3 is 17 amino acids. V shed 0 bases and J shed 0 bases, with 12 bases lying between them. Germline V gene sequence: CDR1 LGHDT, CDR2 YNNKEL (reference sequence). The CDR3 region has the DNA TGTGCCAGCAGCCAAGATGGCGGGCCGAGCTCCTACAATGAGCAGTTCTTC. This codes for CASSQDGGPSSYNEQFF.

Regarding this clone: Other DNA sequences in this sample translate to the same CDR3. The rearrangement uses TRBV2 and TRBJ1-2; D perhaps matches TRBD1 (5 bases). The length of the CDR3 is 13 residues. V was clipped by 6 bases and J by 2 bases, with 10 bases between them. Germline V gene sequence: CDR1 SNHLY, CDR2 FYNNEI. CDR3 in amino acids: CASSRDSNYGYTF. CDR3 DNA sequence: TGTGCCAGCAGCCGGGACTCCAACTATGGCTACACCTTC.

The V and J genes are TRBV7-2 and TRBJ1-4; 10 bases fit TRBD1. Trimming took 5 bases from V and 8 from J; bases not matched to a gene: 8. The length of the CDR3 is 15 residues. Germline CDR1 SGHTA, CDR2 FQGNSA. This CDR3 reads CASSTDRGREEKLFF. CDR3 bases: TGTGCCAGCAGCACAGACAGGGGGCGTGAAGAAAAACTGTTTTTT.

This chain uses TRBV25-1 with TRBJ1-2, with D unclear. V gave up 3 bases and J gave up 7 bases, with 18 bases separating them. Per germline, CDR1 MGHDK and CDR2 SYGVNS. The CDR3 totals 15 residues. The CDR3 reads CASSEKGPGISGYTF. The DNA of the CDR3 is TGTGCCAGCAGTGAGAAGGGCCCGGGGATCTCTGGCTACACCTTC.

In nucleotides, the CDR3 is TGCGCCAGCAGCTCGACAGGGGAGTCGGCTATTGGCTACACCTTC. Its protein is CASSSTGESAIGYTF. This chain connects TRBV5-1 to TRBJ1-2, with 8 bases matching TRBD1. Germline CDR1 SGHRS, CDR2 YFSETQ. This CDR3 contains 15 residues. With V trimmed by 3 bases and J by 7 bases, 11 bases remained unmatched.

This CDR3 is CASRTTGAETQYF. The CDR3 DNA is TGTGCCAGTAGAACGACAGGGGCAGAGACCCAGTACTTC. The chain uses TRBV19 and TRBJ2-5, with 8 bases matching TRBD1. The CDR3 contains 13 residues. The V and J ends lost 6 bases and 4 bases, in that order; junction bases with no gene match: 4. In germline, CDR1 is LNHDA, CDR2 SQIVND (reference sequence). Full variable domain (remainder filled in from reference TRBV19 and TRBJ2-5): DGGITQSPKYLFRKEGQNVTLSCEQNLNHDAMYWYRQDPGQGLRLIYYSQIVNDFQKGDIAEGYSVSREKKESFPLTVTSAQKNPTAFYLCASRTTGAETQYFGPGTRLLVL.

The gene calls are TRBV24-1 and TRBJ1-5; 9 bases fit TRBD1. V gave up 7 bases and J gave up 10 bases; unmatched junction bases: 7. This CDR3 is 13 amino acids long. Germline-derived CDR1 and CDR2 are KGHDR and SFDVKD. CDR3 sequence reads: CATSGDRVGPQHF. DNA for the CDR3: TGTGCCACCAGCGGGGACAGGGTAGGACCCCAGCATTTT.